Included here is one T cell receptor beta chain sequence, with context. The CDR3 has 13 residues. From germline, CDR1 is MNHEY and CDR2 SMNVEV (reference sequence). The V end lost 6 bases, the J end lost 6 bases, and 15 bases lay between the germline ends. TCRdb reprocessed the 5' RACE reads with MiXCR, giving one entry per CDR3 protein. Counted here are just under 600,000 distinct CDR3 sequences, roughly 13% occurring once; the ten biggest clones make up more than 12%. The data originate from a study of T cells after yellow fever vaccination. Study summary: Low-cell-number fractions underwent preparation using SMART-Seq v4 Ultra Low Input.

Material: PBMCs, obtained on the day of the yellow fever booster vaccination. The gene calls are TRBV27 and TRBJ2-7; D perhaps matches TRBD2 (5 bases). This sequence originates from a man aged 30 to 45 who received the YFV17D yellow fever vaccine. The CDR3 region is CASRPGIAGEQYF. The CDR3 DNA follows: TGTGCCAGCAGGCCCGGGATCGCGGGCGAGCAGTACTTC.